This T cell receptor beta chain was captured in a study of metastatic and nonmetastatic thyroid tumors. About the study: Thyroid patients, malignant and benign, had repertoires compared across blood and tumor or nodule tissue.

Losses at the gene ends were 1 base for V and 3 bases for J; bases not matched to a gene: 1. Germline lookup yields CDR1 DFQATT and CDR2 SNEGSKA (reference sequence). The CDR3 spans 14 residues. In the source study's methods: The study's classifier, a distant-metastasis tool for papillary thyroid cancer, was built using CDR3 differences across clinicopathological groups. MiXCR re-clonotyped the PCR reads for TCRdb. These V and J calls rely on TCRdb rather than the paper's analysis. The sample has 25,000 to 35,000 clones, roughly 30% seen once. Points from the study as a whole: Significantly higher TCR beta diversity was reportedly seen in malignant thyroid tumors than benign nodules, in blood and tumor.

All patients were treatment-naive before thyroid surgery. This clone was seen repeatedly, ten times or more. Its antigen remains unknown. The receptor was derived from a female donor with papillary thyroid cancer or a benign thyroid nodule (not recorded which). Some clones in this sample may be carry-over from other donors' samples. The sample comprised blood. The gene calls are TRBV20-1 and TRBJ2-1; 9 bases line up with TRBD2. As DNA, the CDR3 is TGCAGTGCTAGAGCTAGCGGGAACTACAATGAGCAGTTCTTC. This gives the protein CSARASGNYNEQFF.